This is a list of T cell receptor beta chains from one sample in a study of CD8 T cells in ankylosing spondylitis. TCRdb itself ran the 5' RACE reads through MiXCR, one entry per CDR3 protein. The sample contains some 200,000 distinct CDR3 sequences, 9.5% to 15% of which appear only once. The sample taken for sequencing was blood, either unsorted or a sorted T cell fraction (not recorded which). Source of these receptors: a male donor with ankylosing spondylitis or in good health (not recorded which). Both conserved end residues are part of each CDR3. The order of the fields is clone size, D gene, J gene, V gene, CDR3 DNA, CDR3 protein. A D gene is named only where the DNA matches it firmly. Some rows have no size entry. The others give once, few or many, or a class for an expanded clone.

>many|TRBD1|TRBJ2-3|TRBV6-1
TGTGCCAGCAGTGAAGGACAGGGGGCCACAGATACGCAGTATTTT
CASSEGQGATDTQYF
>many|-|TRBJ2-3|TRBV20-1
TGCAGTGCTAGCCCCGTCGCGGGCTCGGATACGCAGTATTTT
CSASPVAGSDTQYF
>-|-|TRBJ1-2|TRBV6-1
TGTGCCAGCAGCGTAACAGGGAATCATGGCTACACCTTC
CASSVTGNHGYTF
>-|-|TRBJ1-1|TRBV7-9
TGTGCCAGCAGCTCTGGCCGCGGGGGGGCTCCCACTGAAGCTTTCTTT
CASSSGRGGAPTEAFF
>few|-|TRBJ1-5|TRBV4-1
TGCGCCAGCAGCCAAGATGGAAGGTATCAGCCCCAGCATTTT
CASSQDGRYQPQHF
>-|-|TRBJ2-3|TRBV19
TGTGCCAGTAGTATGGTTGGGGGAGCAGATACGCAGTATTTT
CASSMVGGADTQYF
>few|-|TRBJ1-1|TRBV9
TGTGCCAGCAGCAACTCAGGCTACACTGAAGCTTTCTTT
CASSNSGYTEAFF
>many|-|TRBJ1-1|TRBV4-1
TGCGCCAGCAGCCTCGCAGGGTATGGAACGAACACTGAAGCTTTCTTT
CASSLAGYGTNTEAFF
>-|-|TRBJ1-1|TRBV29-1
TGCAGCGTTGAAGGGTCTGCTACTGAAGCTTTCTTT
CSVEGSATEAFF
>-|TRBD1|TRBJ2-7|TRBV27
TGTGCCAGCAGCCGGGGGACAGGGGGCTACGAGCAGTACTTC
CASSRGTGGYEQYF
>-|-|TRBJ1-1|TRBV9
TGTGCCAGCAGCGTAGCTACAAGTGGTACTGAAGCTTTCTTT
CASSVATSGTEAFF
>few|-|TRBJ2-7|TRBV12-3/TRBV12-4
TGTGCCAGCAGTAGGGATCGACTCCTTAAGGGCGAGCAGTACTTC
CASSRDRLLKGEQYF
>few|-|TRBJ2-7|TRBV18
TGTGCCAGCTCACCAGAGACCGCCTACGAGCAGTACTTC
CASSPETAYEQYF
>-|-|TRBJ1-1|TRBV7-8
TGTGCCAGCAGCCAAACAAACACTGAAGCTTTCTTT
CASSQTNTEAFF
>few|-|TRBJ1-1|TRBV12-3/TRBV12-4
TGTGCCAGCAGTTTAATACAGACTAACACTGAAGCTTTCTTT
CASSLIQTNTEAFF
>few|-|TRBJ1-1|TRBV12-3/TRBV12-4
TGTGCCAGCAGTATAGATTTCACTGAAGCTTTCTTT
CASSIDFTEAFF
>-|-|TRBJ2-1|TRBV6-5
TGTGCCAGCAGTTACTCGATAGATATCAGGGCTGAGCAGTTCTTC
CASSYSIDIRAEQFF
>many|TRBD1|TRBJ2-7|TRBV4-1
TGCGCCAGCAGCCAAGGGGACAGGGCCTACGAGCAGTACTTC
CASSQGDRAYEQYF
>few|TRBD2|TRBJ2-2|TRBV6-1
TGTGCCAGCGGGGCGAGTAGCGGGAGTGTCGGGACCGGGGAGCTGTTTTTT
CASGASSGSVGTGELFF
>-|-|TRBJ1-1|TRBV5-4
TGTGCCAGCAGCTTGGAGACAACCACTGAAGCTTTCTTT
CASSLETTTEAFF
>many|-|TRBJ2-6|TRBV5-1
TGCGCCAGCCACGATGAAGGGACTGGGGCCAACGTCCTGACTTTC
CASHDEGTGANVLTF
>-|TRBD2|TRBJ2-7|TRBV20-1
TGCAGTGCGCCCGGGACTAGCGGGGGGTTTTTGTCCTACGAGCAGTACTTC
CSAPGTSGGFLSYEQYF
>-|-|TRBJ2-1|TRBV3-1
TGTGCCAGCAGCGGGTGGGGTGGCAACAATGAGCAGTTCTTC
CASSGWGGNNEQFF
>-|TRBD1|TRBJ1-1|TRBV5-1
TGCGCCAGCCGACCTCCGGGACAGACCACTGAAGCTTTCTTT
CASRPPGQTTEAFF
>-|-|TRBJ1-1|TRBV29-1
TGCAGCGTTGAAGGCTCGACAGTGAACACTGAAGCTTTCTTT
CSVEGSTVNTEAFF
>-|TRBD1|TRBJ2-1|TRBV30
TGTGCCTGGTCGACAGGGGCCACCTACAATGAGCAGTTCTTC
CAWSTGATYNEQFF
>few|-|TRBJ1-6|TRBV4-1
TGCGCCAGCAGCCAAGAAGCAGGGAACAATTCACCCCTCCACTTT
CASSQEAGNNSPLHF
>-|-|TRBJ2-7|TRBV27
TGTGCCAGCAGTTTAGAGCGGCTTCCTTACGAGCAGTACTTC
CASSLERLPYEQYF
>few|-|TRBJ2-7|TRBV11-1
TGTGCCAGCAGCTCCTCTTTGGGTAGGGCAGGGGAGGACTACGAGCAGTACTTC
CASSSSLGRAGEDYEQYF
>-|TRBD2|TRBJ2-1|TRBV11-3
TGTGCCAGCAGCTTAGCCCATTGGAGCGGGGGGCTCAATGAGCAGTTCTTC
CASSLAHWSGGLNEQFF
>-|TRBD1|TRBJ1-4|TRBV12-3/TRBV12-4
TGTGCCAGCAGTGGATTCAGGGGGTCCCCTGAAAAACTGTTTTTT
CASSGFRGSPEKLFF
>-|-|TRBJ1-2|TRBV10-3
TGTGCCACCCCCGGACAGTTTCATGGCTACACCTTC
CATPGQFHGYTF
>-|-|TRBJ2-3|TRBV19
TGTGCCAGTAGTATTGGTCCAGGGCAGGCGACAGATACGCAGTATTTT
CASSIGPGQATDTQYF
>-|TRBD1|TRBJ1-2|TRBV27
TGTGCCAGCAGTTTAGACAGGGACTATGGCTACACCTTC
CASSLDRDYGYTF
>-|-|TRBJ1-1|TRBV4-1
TGCGCCAGCAGCATTGGGGCGATGGAGGCTTTCTTT
CASSIGAMEAFF
>-|-|TRBJ2-1|TRBV5-1
TGCGCCAGCAGCCCGGACCCCAGCTCCTACAATGAGCAGTTCTTC
CASSPDPSSYNEQFF
>few|-|TRBJ2-2|TRBV6-1
TGTGCCAGCAGTCGTAACACCCTCAGTCCCACCGGGGAGCTGTTTTTT
CASSRNTLSPTGELFF
>many|-|TRBJ2-3|TRBV7-9
TGTGCCAGCAGCTTACCCCCCGGGGATACGCAGTATTTT
CASSLPPGDTQYF
>many|TRBD2|TRBJ2-3|TRBV12-3/TRBV12-4
TGTGCCAGCAGTTCCCAGCGAGCGGGAGCGGATACGCAGTATTTT
CASSSQRAGADTQYF
>few|-|TRBJ2-1|TRBV21-1
TGTGCCAGCAGCTCTCGACAGAATGAGCAGTTCTTC
CASSSRQNEQFF
>few|-|TRBJ1-1|TRBV6-5
TGTGCCAGCAGTTACGGGGGGGGTTGGAACACTGAAGCTTTCTTT
CASSYGGGWNTEAFF
>few|-|TRBJ2-1|TRBV7-7
TGTGCCAGCAGCTTAGCGTTAGGGGTCAATGAGCAGTTCTTC
CASSLALGVNEQFF
>-|-|TRBJ1-5|TRBV12-3/TRBV12-4
TGTGCCAGCAGTTTTGGACTCGATCAGCCCCAGCATTTT
CASSFGLDQPQHF
>-|TRBD1|TRBJ2-7|TRBV12-3/TRBV12-4
TGTGCCAGCCCCCTGGGGGACAGGGACAACGAGCAGTACTTC
CASPLGDRDNEQYF
>-|-|TRBJ1-1|TRBV6-6
TGTGCCAGCAGTTACCCAGGGGAGGCTTTCTTT
CASSYPGEAFF
>-|-|TRBJ1-3|TRBV12-3/TRBV12-4
TGTGCCAGCAGTTTTAGTATTCAGCCTTATTTT
CASSFSIQPYF